The 21 T cell receptor beta chains below were found in one sample sequenced in a study of blood T cell repertoires in COVID-19. Assay used: immunoSEQ multiplex PCR; TCRdb lists only in-frame clones, some missing. The data show under 300,000 clones, around 93% seen once. Material for sequencing was PBMCs or T cells enriched from blood (not recorded which). Source of these receptors: a human donor in a cohort exposed to, infected with or recovered from COVID-19 (not recorded which). The donor label of this sample is uncertain.

The chain couples TRBV10-3 to TRBJ2-1; tentatively, D is TRBD2 (7 bases). The CDR3 is made up of 14 amino acids. Germline values: CDR1 ENHRY, CDR2 SYGVKD. With 6 bases removed from V and 7 bases from J, the gap between germline ends came to 16 bases. The CDR3 DNA reads as TGTGCCATCAGCGACCTTAGGGGGGGTAATGAGCAGTTCTTC. Protein sequence: CAISDLRGGNEQFF.

The rearrangement uses TRBV7-2 and TRBJ2-1; 8 bases are shared with TRBD2. V was clipped by 9 bases and J by 3 bases; unmatched bases: 10. From germline, CDR1 is SGHTA and CDR2 FQGNSA. The CDR3 contains 15 residues. For the CDR3, the DNA is TGTGCCAGTCGGACGCGGGGGGTTCTCTACAATGAGCAGTTCTTC. Translated, it gives CASRTRGVLYNEQFF.

This clone was seen once. The rearrangement links TRBV5-1 to TRBJ2-5, with a possible D match to TRBD1 (5 bases). Germline CDR1 is SGHRS and CDR2 is YFSETQ. V was trimmed by 4 bases and J by 5 bases, leaving 18 bases between them. This CDR3 is built from 15 residues. Here the CDR3 DNA reads TGCGCCAGCAGCCCCTGGGGTTGGCCAGGGGAGACCCAGTACTTC. Translated: CASSPWGWPGETQYF.

The chain employs TRBV5-1 and TRBJ2-5; D may be TRBD2 (5 bases). Per germline, CDR1 SGHRS and CDR2 YFSETQ. The CDR3 covers 15 residues. The germline V and J ends were trimmed by 0 bases and 4 bases, with 13 bases remaining between them. CDR3 in amino acids: CASSLGSAGGETQYF. For the CDR3, the DNA is TGCGCCAGCAGCTTGGGATCTGCGGGCGGAGAGACCCAGTACTTC. The whole variable domain, remainder taken from reference TRBV5-1 and TRBJ2-5, is KAGVTQTPRYLIKTRGQQVTLSCSPISGHRSVSWYQQTPGQGLQFLFEYFSETQRNKGNFPGRFSGRQFSNSRSEMNVSTLELGDSALYLCASSLGSAGGETQYFGPGTRLLVL.

The gene calls are TRBV18 and TRBJ2-7; D may be TRBD1 (5 bases). V was trimmed by 2 bases and J by 5 bases, leaving 10 bases between them. The CDR3 covers 13 residues. Germline CDR1 reads KGHSH; CDR2 reads LQKENI. DNA of the CDR3: TGTGCCAGCTCACCAGCAGGGTCCCACGAGCAGTACTTC. It specifies CASSPAGSHEQYF.

The chain uses TRBV9 and TRBJ2-1; possible D gene TRBD1, 7 bases. Per germline, CDR1 SGDLS and CDR2 YYNGEE. There are 15 residues in the CDR3. With 0 bases removed from V and 6 bases from J, the gap between germline ends came to 13 bases. The DNA for the CDR3 is TGTGCCAGCAGCGTAGGAGGCAGGGGGGTCAATGAGCAGTTCTTC. This gives the protein CASSVGGRGVNEQFF.

V usage is TRBV27 and J usage is TRBJ1-1; D is undetermined. Trimming took 5 bases from V and 1 from J, leaving 11 bases between them. CDR1 MNHEY and CDR2 SMNVEV come from the germline V gene (reference sequence). The CDR3 has 14 amino acids. The CDR3 DNA reads TGTGCCAGCAGTGGGCCCGGGGAGAACACTGAAGCTTTCTTT. This codes for CASSGPGENTEAFF.

The gene calls are TRBV19 and TRBJ1-2; perhaps TRBD1 as D (5 bases). This CDR3 is built from 15 residues. Trimming shortened V by 3 bases and J by 2 bases, and 13 bases separated the two germline ends. Germline assignment: CDR1 LNHDA and CDR2 SQIVND (reference sequence). The CDR3 nucleotides read TGTGCCAGTAGTATGTTGGGGCCAGGAAACTATGGCTACACCTTC. This gives the protein CASSMLGPGNYGYTF.

The V and J genes are TRBV5-1 and TRBJ1-2; D may be TRBD1 (6 bases). The CDR3 is 14 residues long. Germline V gene data show CDR1 as SGHRS and CDR2 as YFSETQ. Trimming took off 0 bases at V and 5 bases at J, with 11 bases between the two ends. CDR3 residues: CASSLDGTNYGYTF. Written as DNA, the CDR3 is TGCGCCAGCAGCTTGGACGGGACAAATTATGGCTACACCTTC.

V gene TRBV15 combines with J gene TRBJ1-1; tentative D call: TRBD1 (6 bases). With 1 base removed from V and 4 bases from J, the gap between germline ends came to 13 bases. The CDR3 length is 15 residues. From germline, CDR1 is LNHNV and CDR2 YYDKDF (reference sequence). CDR3: CATSRVREGGTEAFF. The CDR3 DNA reads as TGTGCCACCAGCAGAGTTAGGGAGGGGGGCACTGAAGCTTTCTTT.

V usage is TRBV30 and J usage is TRBJ1-3; maybe TRBD1 (6 bases). The germline V gene has CDR1 GTSNPN and CDR2 SVGIG (reference sequence). V was pared by 5 bases and J by 3 bases, with 14 bases between. This CDR3 is 14 amino acids long. The CDR3 protein is CAWGRGGGGNTIYF. Here the CDR3 DNA reads TGTGCCTGGGGGCGGGGGGGCGGTGGAAACACCATATATTTT.

This chain links TRBV18 with TRBJ1-2, with D unresolved. Germline CDR1 KGHSH, CDR2 LQKENI. The CDR3 is 14 amino acids. V was cut by 2 bases and J by 8 bases, with 15 bases left in between. CDR3 in amino acids: CASSPSARGEGYTF. In DNA, the CDR3 is TGTGCCAGCTCACCATCTGCCCGTGGGGAGGGCTACACCTTC.

The CDR3 loop is CASSYASNYGYTF. As DNA, the CDR3 is TGTGCCAGCAGTTACGCGTCTAACTATGGCTACACCTTC. The J gene is TRBJ1-2, the V gene TRBV6-2 or TRBV6-3; D is ambiguous. The germline V gene has CDR1 MNHEY and CDR2 SVGEGT. The CDR3 runs to 13 residues. The V end was cut by 2 bases, the J end by 0 bases, with 4 bases between.

The V gene is TRBV30, the J gene TRBJ1-2, with no clear D. The germline CDR1 and CDR2 sequences are GTSNPN and SVGIG (reference sequence). The CDR3 extends over 12 amino acids. V lost 7 bases, J lost 2 bases, and 11 bases lay in between. The CDR3 DNA reads TGTGCCTCGGAAGCGGCGAACTATGGCTACACCTTC. Translation gives CASEAANYGYTF. Full variable domain (rest looked up from reference TRBV30 and TRBJ1-2): SQTIHQWPATLVQPVGSPLSLECTVEGTSNPNLYWYRQAAGRGLQLLFYSVGIGQISSEVPQNLSASRPQDRQFILSSKKLLLSDSGFYLCASEAANYGYTFGSGTRLTVV.

This sequence joins TRBV19 and TRBJ1-1; the D gene is possibly TRBD1 (5 bases). The CDR3 loop spans 13 amino acids. Germline V gene data show CDR1 as LNHDA and CDR2 as SQIVND (reference sequence). Trimming stripped 1 base from V and 11 bases from J, with 14 bases between. The CDR3: CASSIGSGRAAFF. CDR3 nucleotide sequence: TGTGCCAGTAGTATAGGTTCGGGCAGGGCGGCTTTCTTT.

The J gene is TRBJ1-1, the V gene TRBV5-1; 8 nucleotides agree with TRBD1. Germline V gene sequence: CDR1 SGHRS, CDR2 YFSETQ. The CDR3 sequence is 15 residues long. V shed 4 bases and J 2 bases; nucleotides not matched to a gene: 7. The CDR3 is CASSPQGALNTEAFF. CDR3 DNA: TGCGCCAGCAGCCCGCAGGGGGCCCTAAACACTGAAGCTTTCTTT.

V and J are TRBV14 and TRBJ1-6; D possibly corresponds to TRBD1 (5 bases). Trimming removed 1 base at V and 10 bases at J, with 8 bases between. CDR3 length equals 13 residues. Germline CDR1 reads SGHDN; CDR2 reads FVKESK. CDR3 amino acids: CASSQAWGSPLHF. The CDR3 DNA reads as TGTGCCAGCAGCCAAGCTTGGGGCTCACCCCTCCACTTT.

The chain is built from TRBV5-4 and TRBJ1-3; 9 bases match TRBD1. CDR3 length: 14 amino acids. V lost 4 bases, J lost 4 bases, and 3 bases stayed unmatched. Germline CDR1 is SGHNT and CDR2 is YYREEE (reference sequence). CDR3 residues: CASSGTGSGNTIYF. The CDR3 DNA follows: TGTGCCAGCAGCGGGACAGGGTCCGGAAACACCATATATTTT.

This sequence joins TRBV4-2 and TRBJ2-7; 9 bases agree with TRBD1. CDR1 and CDR2 (germline): LGHNA, YNFKEQ. The CDR3 is 14 residues long. The J segment lost 2 bases and the V segment lost 4 bases, leaving 3 bases of the junction unmatched. CDR3 in DNA: TGTGCCAGCAGCCGAGGACAGGGGCCCTACGAGCAGTACTTC. Translated, it gives CASSRGQGPYEQYF.

This rearrangement joins TRBV4-2 to TRBJ2-4; a possible D gene is TRBD1 (6 bases). V was pared by 1 base and J by 3 bases, with 13 bases between. The CDR3 has 16 residues. Germline V gene lookup returns CDR1 LGHNA and CDR2 YNFKEQ. CDR3 protein: CASSQGGPLDKNIQYF. As DNA, the CDR3 is TGTGCCAGCAGCCAAGGGGGGCCCCTTGACAAAAACATTCAGTACTTC.

In DNA form, the CDR3 reads TGTGCCAGCAGTGGAGCGGGGGGGCCCGGAGGCGGGGAGCTGTTTTTT. This translates into CASSGAGGPGGGELFF. This chain uses TRBV2 with TRBJ2-2; 10 positions agree with TRBD2. Germline V gives CDR1 SNHLY, CDR2 FYNNEI. The CDR3 is 16 residues long. V shed 4 bases and J 7 bases; nucleotides not matched to a gene: 9.